The 27 T cell receptor beta chains presented below share a single source sample, sequenced in a study of blood T cell repertoires in COVID-19. Sequencing used immunoSEQ multiplex PCR; TCRdb keeps in-frame clones, though not all of them. The sample has under 45,000 clones; around 80% are singletons. The sample taken for sequencing was peripheral blood. These receptors all stem from an elderly woman with active or convalescent COVID-19.

CDR3 sequence: CASRMSYSGTDTQYF. CDR3 DNA: TGTGCCAGCAGGATGTCCTACTCGGGCACAGATACGCAGTATTTT. The chain links TRBV7-2 to TRBJ2-3, with unresolved D. The CDR3 sequence is 15 residues long. V was pared by 6 bases and J by 1 base, with 14 bases between. The V gene's germline CDR1 is SGHTA and CDR2 FQGNSA.

The chain links TRBV28 to TRBJ2-7, with 7 nucleotides matching TRBD1. Germline lookup yields CDR1 MDHEN and CDR2 SYDVKM. V lost 7 bases, J lost 5 bases, and 11 bases stayed unmatched. The CDR3 length is 14 residues. CDR3 in amino acids: CASTTGDLLHEQYF. Written as DNA, the CDR3 is TGTGCCAGCACCACAGGGGATCTTCTCCACGAGCAGTACTTC.

This clone was observed a few times. This chain joins TRBV29-1 and TRBJ1-2, with TRBD1 matching over 10 bases. The V segment lost 0 bases and the J segment 4 bases; nucleotides outside the gene matches: 5. CDR1 SQVTM and CDR2 ANQGSEA come from the germline V gene. There are 15 residues in the CDR3. This chain's CDR3 is CSVEDRDRGSYGYTF. The CDR3 coding sequence is TGCAGCGTTGAAGATAGGGACAGGGGTAGCTATGGCTACACCTTC.

V usage is TRBV4-1 and J usage is TRBJ2-1; a possible D gene is TRBD2 (5 bases). This CDR3 comprises 17 residues. The germline V gene has CDR1 MGHRA and CDR2 YSYEKL. With 3 bases removed from V and 0 bases from J, the gap between germline ends came to 15 bases. The CDR3 reads CASSHREGPGSYNEQFF. For the CDR3, the DNA is TGCGCCAGCAGCCATCGAGAGGGCCCGGGCTCCTACAATGAGCAGTTCTTC.

V gene TRBV7-2 combines with J gene TRBJ1-6, with 7 nucleotides matching TRBD1. Germline V gene lookup returns CDR1 SGHTA and CDR2 FQGNSA. Losses at the gene ends were 4 bases for V and 7 bases for J; bases not matched to a gene: 13. The CDR3 extends over 17 amino acids. The CDR3: CASSSGTASSINSPLHF. CDR3 DNA sequence: TGTGCCAGCAGCTCCGGGACAGCGAGTTCTATCAATTCACCCCTCCACTTT.

This chain links TRBV28 with TRBJ1-2; TRBD1 aligns across 8 bases. With V trimmed by 8 bases and J by 0 bases, 35 bases remained unmatched. Germline-derived CDR1 and CDR2 are MDHEN and SYDVKM. The CDR3 totals 24 residues. This chain's CDR3 is CASERLTILKKRTGRNPTNYGYTF. In DNA, the CDR3 is TGTGCCAGCGAACGACTAACAATTCTCAAGAAGAGGACAGGGAGAAACCCTACTAACTATGGCTACACCTTC.

The rearrangement links TRBV27 to TRBJ2-3, with D possibly being TRBD1 (5 bases). Germline V gene lookup returns CDR1 MNHEY and CDR2 SMNVEV (reference sequence). V was shortened by 6 bases and J by 7 bases, with 11 bases between the two germline ends. CDR3 size: 12 residues. The CDR3 protein is CASSQGRNTQYF. CDR3 nucleotide sequence: TGTGCCAGCAGCCAGGGTAGAAATACGCAGTATTTT.

V and J are TRBV28 and TRBJ2-5; no clear D. The V gene's germline CDR1 is MDHEN and CDR2 SYDVKM. V was pared by 6 bases and J by 4 bases, with 15 bases between. The CDR3 loop spans 14 amino acids. CDR3: CASRPGDMSETQYF. The DNA of the CDR3 is TGTGCCAGCAGGCCCGGTGACATGTCAGAGACCCAGTACTTC.

The chain uses TRBV11-2 and TRBJ2-7; TRBD1 might be the D (9 bases). The germline CDR1 and CDR2 sequences are SGHAT and FQNNGV. V lost 7 bases, J lost 12 bases, and 28 bases lay in between. The CDR3 consists of 15 residues. CDR3 in DNA: TGTGCCAGCACCGAGCGGGGGACAGGGAGGGGCATTTGGTACTTC. Translated, it gives CASTERGTGRGIWYF. The full variable domain, with the rest looked up from reference TRBV11-2 and TRBJ2-7, is EAGVAQSPRYKIIEKRQSVAFWCNPISGHATLYWYQQILGQGPKLLIQFQNNGVVDDSQLPKDRFSAERLKGVDSTLKIQPAKLEDSAVYLCASTERGTGRGIWYFGPGTRLTVT.

The V call is TRBV3-1 (or the pseudogene TRBV3-2), the J call TRBJ1-1; the D is unclear. The CDR3 totals 12 residues. The germline CDR1 and CDR2 sequences are LGHDT and YNNKEL (reference sequence). V lost 3 bases and J lost 7, with 9 bases in between. The CDR3 sequence: CASSHGVDEAFF. The CDR3 nucleotides are TGTGCCAGCAGCCACGGGGTTGATGAAGCTTTCTTT.

This rearrangement joins TRBV19 to TRBJ1-1; D is unclear. The CDR3 consists of 15 residues. Deletions cut 8 bases from V and 5 bases from J, with 21 bases between. CDR1 and CDR2 from the germline V gene are LNHDA and SQIVND (reference sequence). CDR3: CASSNREALITEAFF. For the CDR3, the DNA is TGTGCCAGTTCGAATCGGGAGGCTTTAATAACTGAAGCTTTCTTT.

The chain has TRBV15 and TRBJ1-5; TRBD1 is a possible D gene (5 bases). The germline CDR1 and CDR2 sequences are LNHNV and YYDKDF (reference sequence). V gave up 3 bases and J gave up 7 bases, with 10 bases separating them. There are 13 residues in the CDR3. The CDR3 region has the DNA TGTGCCACCAGCAGTGACCAGGGCCAGCCCCAGCATTTT. It yields the protein CATSSDQGQPQHF. The variable domain in full, completed from reference TRBV15 and TRBJ1-5, reads DAMVIQNPRYQVTQFGKPVTLSCSQTLNHNVMYWYQQKSSQAPKLLFHYYDKDFNNEADTPDNFQSRRPNTSFCFLDIRSPGLGDTAMYLCATSSDQGQPQHFGDGTRLSIL.

The chain's CDR3 is CASSQVGASSEAFF. The CDR3 DNA sequence: TGTGCCAGCAGCCAAGTGGGGGCGTCCTCTGAAGCTTTCTTT. The gene calls are TRBV3-1 (or the pseudogene TRBV3-2) and TRBJ1-1, with D possibly TRBD1 on 6 matching bases. Trimming left V 1 base short and J 6 bases short, with 12 bases between. This CDR3 contains 14 residues. CDR1 and CDR2 from the germline V gene are LGHDT and YNNKEL (reference sequence).

The gene calls are TRBV14 and TRBJ1-1; D is undetermined. The germline V and J ends were trimmed by 2 bases and 3 bases, with 19 bases remaining between them. The CDR3 is made up of 17 amino acids. CDR1 SGHDN and CDR2 FVKESK come from the germline V gene. The CDR3 is CASSQLRPRDGDTEAFF. In DNA, the CDR3 is TGTGCCAGCAGCCAACTGAGACCCCGCGACGGGGACACTGAAGCTTTCTTT.

The V gene is TRBV7-2, the J gene TRBJ2-3; 12 nucleotides agree with TRBD1. Trimming removed 5 bases from V and 3 bases from J; junction bases left unmatched: 6. There are 16 residues in the CDR3. Germline V gene sequence: CDR1 SGHTA, CDR2 FQGNSA. The CDR3 DNA reads TGTGCCAGCAGCAGAAGGGACAGGGGGCGGACAGATACGCAGTATTTT. Amino acid sequence: CASSRRDRGRTDTQYF.

V gene TRBV5-4 combines with J gene TRBJ2-1; TRBD2 matches 11 bases. CDR3 length equals 16 residues. Unmatched junction bases numbered 3, after V lost 0 bases and J lost 4 bases. Germline V gene data show CDR1 as SGHNT and CDR2 as YYREEE (reference sequence). In nucleotides, the CDR3 is TGTGCCAGCAGCTTGGGCCTAGCGGGAGGATACAATGAGCAGTTCTTC. It encodes CASSLGLAGGYNEQFF.

About this clone: One end of the junction varies from germline; a read error may be responsible. The chain joins TRBV9 to TRBJ2-1; a weak D match, TRBD2 (6 bases). The germline gives CDR1 SGDLS, CDR2 YYNGEE. The CDR3 totals 15 residues. CDR3 sequence: CVSSVGRIADNEQFF. The CDR3 DNA reads as TGTGTCAGCAGCGTAGGGAGGATTGCAGACAATGAGCAGTTCTTC.

The chain is built from TRBV6-2 or TRBV6-3 and TRBJ1-5; 9 positions agree with TRBD1. The germline V gene has CDR1 MNHEY and CDR2 SVGEGT. The J segment lost 5 bases and the V segment lost 5 bases, leaving 10 bases of the junction unmatched. The CDR3 has 16 residues. The CDR3 sequence is CASSPVHRGRDQPQHF. The CDR3 DNA follows: TGTGCCAGCAGTCCAGTCCACAGGGGGCGAGATCAGCCCCAGCATTTT.

The chain uses TRBV29-1 and TRBJ1-1; no definite D call. CDR3 length: 13 residues. Looked up from germline, CDR1 is SQVTM and CDR2 is ANQGSEA. Between the trimmed V and J ends, which lost 6 bases and 6 bases, there was a span of 17 bases. This CDR3 is CSVAHGVDPEAFF. The CDR3 nucleotides read TGCAGCGTAGCACACGGGGTGGACCCTGAAGCTTTCTTT.

This rearrangement joins TRBV30 to TRBJ2-3; 10 bases line up with TRBD2. Germline loops: CDR1 GTSNPN, CDR2 SVGIG (reference sequence). V lost 3 bases and J lost 2; bases outside the gene matches: 2. The CDR3 consists of 14 residues. The CDR3 region is CAWRTSGSTDTQYF. In nucleotides, the CDR3 is TGTGCCTGGAGGACTAGCGGGTCCACAGATACGCAGTATTTT.

The V and J genes are TRBV6-5 and TRBJ1-6; a weak D match, TRBD1 (6 bases). V dropped 8 bases and J dropped 0 bases, with 11 bases sitting between them. Per germline, CDR1 MNHEY and CDR2 SVGAGI. The CDR3 has 15 residues. The CDR3 region has the DNA TGTGCCAGCGAGTCGGACAGCTCCTATAATTCACCCCTCCACTTT. It yields the protein CASESDSSYNSPLHF.

The chain combines TRBV9 with TRBJ2-2; D gene unclear. Germline values: CDR1 SGDLS, CDR2 YYNGEE. The ends were cut back, 4 bases at V and 5 bases at J, with 18 bases in the middle. The CDR3 sequence is 16 residues long. The CDR3, as DNA: TGTGCCAGCAGCCCTTTACAGTTTCGAGAGACCGGGGAGCTGTTTTTT. It translates to CASSPLQFRETGELFF.

The DNA of the CDR3 is TGTGCCAGCAGCTCCGGACTAGCTCCCACAGATACGCAGTATTTT. Translation: CASSSGLAPTDTQYF. The V call is TRBV5-6, the J call TRBJ2-3; 8 bases align to TRBD2. The CDR3 totals 15 residues. Germline V gives CDR1 SGHDT, CDR2 YYEEEE. V was clipped by 3 bases and J by 2 bases; unmatched bases: 5.

The rearrangement joins TRBV2 to TRBJ2-5, with 7 bases aligning to TRBD2. This CDR3 has 12 residues. The J segment lost 7 bases and the V segment lost 2 bases, leaving 1 base of the junction unmatched. The germline V gene encodes CDR1 SNHLY and CDR2 FYNNEI. This CDR3 is CASSETGGTQYF. The CDR3 nucleotides read TGTGCCAGCAGTGAAACGGGAGGGACCCAGTACTTC.

This chain joins TRBV5-8 and TRBJ2-1; 8 bases are shared with TRBD2. The germline V gene has CDR1 SGHTS and CDR2 YDEGEE. The CDR3 is made up of 13 amino acids. The J segment lost 6 bases and the V segment lost 5 bases, leaving 4 bases of the junction unmatched. The DNA of the CDR3 is TGTGCCAGCAGACCCGGGACTAGCAATGAGCAGTTCTTC. Its translation is CASRPGTSNEQFF. Filled out from reference TRBV5-8 and TRBJ2-1, the complete variable domain reads EAGVTQSPTHLIKTRGQQATLRCSPISGHTSVYWYQQALGLGLQFLLWYDEGEERNRGNFPPRFSGRQFPNYSSELNVNALELEDSALYLCASRPGTSNEQFFGPGTRLTVL.

Only one count was recorded for this clone. The genes are TRBV5-1 and TRBJ1-6, with D possibly matching TRBD1 (5 bases). The CDR3 has 15 amino acids. Germline V lookup: CDR1 SGHRS, CDR2 YFSETQ. Deletions cut 3 bases from V and 10 bases from J, with 17 bases between. The CDR3 DNA sequence: TGCGCCAGCAGCTCGACTCAGGGTGGAGGGTCACCCCTCCACTTT. Its protein product is CASSSTQGGGSPLHF.

The rearrangement joins TRBV7-8 to TRBJ1-1; TRBD1 matches 9 bases. V lost 4 bases and J lost 2; bases outside the gene matches: 8. The CDR3 length is 16 residues. The germline CDR1 and CDR2 sequences are SGHVS and FQNEAQ. CDR3 sequence: CASSSPTTGGNTEAFF. DNA of the CDR3: TGTGCCAGCAGCTCCCCGACGACAGGGGGTAACACTGAAGCTTTCTTT.